What follows are 25 T cell receptor beta chains derived from one specimen sequenced in a study of early T cells in non-severe SARS-CoV-2 infection. TCRdb ran MiXCR on the 5' RACE reads and lists one entry per CDR3 protein. The repertoire holds 36,000 or so distinct CDR3 sequences, with 4.1% as singletons. What was sequenced was whole blood. The receptors shown here come from an adult who was a healthcare worker with PCR-confirmed SARS-CoV-2 infection or an uninfected control (not recorded which).

This clonotype showed up many times. This rearrangement joins TRBV30 to TRBJ1-2; D not resolved. CDR1 and CDR2 (germline): GTSNPN, SVGIG (reference sequence). The length of the CDR3 is 11 residues. V lost 7 bases to trimming and J lost 11 bases, with 17 bases between them. The CDR3 bases are TGTGCCTTCCGTTCGGGTCCTTTTTACACCTTC. This codes for CAFRSGPFYTF.

The table lists this clonotype with a few counts. V gene TRBV7-3 combines with J gene TRBJ2-2; tentative D call: TRBD2 (6 bases). V was cut by 2 bases and J by 4 bases, with 14 bases left in between. Germline CDR1 is SGHTA and CDR2 is FQGTGA. The CDR3 length is 16 residues. DNA of the CDR3: TGTGCCAGCAGCTTACGTCCTAGCGAGATCACCGGGGAGCTGTTTTTT. Its protein is CASSLRPSEITGELFF.

This chain uses TRBV9 with TRBJ2-5; tentative D call: TRBD2 (6 bases). With 3 bases removed from V and 4 bases from J, the gap between germline ends came to 10 bases. The CDR3 contains 13 residues. The germline V gene has CDR1 SGDLS and CDR2 YYNGEE. CDR3 protein: CASSGGEVETQYF. CDR3 bases: TGTGCCAGCAGCGGCGGGGAAGTAGAGACCCAGTACTTC.

This clonotype was seen ten or more times. J is TRBJ1-1 and V is TRBV28, with D tentatively TRBD1 (6 bases). Trimming cost V 6 bases and J 2 bases, with 16 bases left between them. From germline, CDR1 is MDHEN and CDR2 SYDVKM. CDR3 length: 15 amino acids. CDR3: CASSPGQGKNTEAFF. The CDR3 DNA sequence: TGTGCCAGCAGCCCCGGGCAGGGGAAAAACACTGAAGCTTTCTTT.

The CDR3 loop is CASSQHAGASTEAFF. CDR3 sequence (DNA): TGTGCCAGCAGCCAACACGCCGGGGCATCAACTGAAGCTTTCTTT. J is TRBJ1-1 and V is TRBV3-1; D is possibly TRBD1 (5 bases). Germline CDR1 reads LGHDT; CDR2 reads YNNKEL (reference sequence). The CDR3 is made up of 15 amino acids. V was clipped by 2 bases and J by 5 bases, with 15 bases between them.

This clonotype came up many times. This chain joins TRBV7-9 and TRBJ2-3, with TRBD2 matching 10 bases. Germline CDR1 reads SEHNR; CDR2 reads FQNEAQ (reference sequence). With V trimmed by 3 bases and J by 2 bases, 5 bases remained unmatched. The CDR3 is made up of 16 amino acids. In nucleotides, the CDR3 is TGTGCCAGCAGCTTTTCTAGCGGGGGTTACACAGATACGCAGTATTTT. It translates to CASSFSSGGYTDTQYF.

At least ten counts were recorded for this clonotype. V and J are TRBV19 and TRBJ2-6; 9 nucleotides align to TRBD1. Trimming took 0 bases from V and 0 from J; bases not matched to a gene: 21. The CDR3 spans 24 residues. From germline, CDR1 is LNHDA and CDR2 SQIVND (reference sequence). The CDR3 DNA follows: TGTGCCAGTAGTATAGATCTATTTTGGGACAGGGAGCCCCGGGCGCTCTCTGGGGCCAACGTCCTGACTTTC. Translating it yields CASSIDLFWDREPRALSGANVLTF.

The V call is TRBV30, the J call TRBJ1-1; D remains unclear. Germline V CDR1 and CDR2: GTSNPN, SVGIG (reference sequence). Trimming removed 7 bases at V and 1 base at J, with 13 bases between. The CDR3 length is 13 residues. As DNA, the CDR3 is TGTGCCTCAACTGGAGTGGGGAACACTGAAGCTTTCTTT. It is translated as CASTGVGNTEAFF.

This clonotype was seen at least ten times. CDR3 bases: TGTGCCAGCAATCCAACCGGGAGCTACAATGAGCAGTTCTTC. Amino acid sequence: CASNPTGSYNEQFF. The rearrangement uses TRBV9 and TRBJ2-1, with D possibly being TRBD2 (6 bases). V lost 6 bases to trimming and J lost 3 bases, with 13 bases between them. The CDR3 is 14 amino acids. Germline CDR1 SGDLS, CDR2 YYNGEE.

This clonotype was observed many times. The genes are TRBV19 and TRBJ2-4; 7 nucleotides line up with TRBD1. The germline gives CDR1 LNHDA, CDR2 SQIVND (reference sequence). CDR3 length equals 18 residues. V was pared by 1 base and J by 2 bases, with 11 bases of the junction left unmatched. CDR3 region: CASSIGFTGARSKNIQYF. Written as DNA, the CDR3 is TGTGCCAGTAGTATAGGTTTTACAGGGGCGCGATCCAAAAACATTCAGTACTTC.

This clonotype was picked up many times. V usage is TRBV5-1 and J usage is TRBJ2-3; 9 positions agree with TRBD2. The CDR3 extends over 16 amino acids. J lost 3 bases, V lost 4 bases, and 9 bases had no gene match. Germline V gene lookup returns CDR1 SGHRS and CDR2 YFSETQ. CDR3 loop: CASSQSPGLATDTQYF. For the CDR3, the DNA is TGCGCCAGCAGCCAATCGCCGGGACTAGCTACAGATACGCAGTATTTT.

This clonotype was recorded at least ten times. V and J are TRBV7-9 and TRBJ2-3, with D possibly TRBD2 on 6 matching bases. V was pared by 5 bases and J by 0 bases, with 18 bases between. The CDR3 is 17 amino acids. The germline gives CDR1 SEHNR, CDR2 FQNEAQ (reference sequence). This CDR3 reads CASSRRISGTSTDTQYF. The CDR3 DNA is TGTGCCAGCAGCCGACGCATTAGCGGTACTAGCACAGATACGCAGTATTTT.

This clonotype was seen repeatedly, ten times or more. The CDR3 is CASSLPGGDNEQFF. The CDR3 coding sequence is TGCGCCAGCAGCTTGCCGGGTGGGGACAATGAGCAGTTCTTC. The genes are TRBV5-1 and TRBJ2-1; D is ambiguous. The ends were cut back, 1 base at V and 5 bases at J, with 10 bases in the middle. The CDR3 has 14 amino acids. Germline CDR1 SGHRS, CDR2 YFSETQ.

This clonotype has a count of ten or more. The chain recombines TRBV13 with TRBJ2-2, with a weak D call TRBD2 (6 bases). Germline values: CDR1 PRHDT, CDR2 FYEKMQ (reference sequence). This CDR3 has 16 amino acids. The V end was cut by 4 bases, the J end by 2 bases, with 14 bases between. CDR3: CASSSPTSRNTGELFF. The CDR3, as DNA: TGTGCCAGCAGCTCGCCTACTAGCAGAAACACCGGGGAGCTGTTTTTT.

This clonotype has at least ten counts. V gene TRBV12-3 or TRBV12-4 combines with J gene TRBJ2-1, with D unresolved. The CDR3 sequence is 14 residues long. V lost 3 bases to trimming and J lost 5 bases, with 11 bases between them. For the CDR3, the DNA is TGTGCCAGCAGTTTTTCTACTACAAACAATGAGCAGTTCTTC. Encoded protein: CASSFSTTNNEQFF.

The gene calls are TRBV24-1 and TRBJ2-7, with 13 bases identical to TRBD2. Trimming at V came to 2 bases and at J to 2 bases, leaving 5 bases not matched to a gene. This CDR3 region has 17 residues. CDR1 is KGHDR and CDR2 is SFDVKD in the germline V gene. CDR3 loop: CATSDSQLAGGPYEQYF. The CDR3 coding sequence is TGTGCCACCAGTGATTCCCAACTAGCGGGAGGGCCCTACGAGCAGTACTTC.

This clonotype was observed many times. The chain carries TRBV5-4 and TRBJ1-6; TRBD1 agrees at 7 bases. Per the germline V gene, CDR1 is SGHNT and CDR2 is YYREEE (reference sequence). V lost 2 bases to trimming and J lost 6 bases; unmatched junction nucleotides: 5. The CDR3 sequence is 15 residues long. In DNA, the CDR3 is TGTGCCAGCAGCTTACCCGGGACAGCTAATTCACCCCTCCACTTT. Protein: CASSLPGTANSPLHF.

This clonotype has a count of ten or more. The V call is TRBV24-1, the J call TRBJ2-1; D perhaps matches TRBD1 (5 bases). This CDR3 has 15 residues. The germline gives CDR1 KGHDR, CDR2 SFDVKD. The germline V and J ends were trimmed by 10 bases and 6 bases, with 21 bases remaining between them. The CDR3 region is CATATREGYINEQFF. CDR3 bases: TGTGCCACGGCCACCAGGGAAGGCTACATCAATGAGCAGTTCTTC.

This clonotype was picked up many times. V gene TRBV13 combines with J gene TRBJ2-3, with 9 bases that match TRBD2. CDR1 is PRHDT and CDR2 is FYEKMQ in the germline V gene (reference sequence). The CDR3 runs to 16 residues. Trimming cost V 2 bases and J 2 bases; bases outside gene matches: 5. CDR3 sequence (DNA): TGTGCCAGCAGCTTAAGGCTAGCGGGAAACACAGATACGCAGTATTTT. Translation gives CASSLRLAGNTDTQYF.

This clonotype has a count of ten or more. This sequence joins TRBV5-1 and TRBJ2-5; TRBD2 might be the D (5 bases). CDR1 and CDR2 (germline): SGHRS, YFSETQ. V lost 1 base to trimming and J lost 2 bases, with 12 bases between them. The CDR3 consists of 15 residues. This CDR3 is CASSLNLGGQETQYF. The DNA of the CDR3 is TGCGCCAGCAGCTTGAACCTAGGAGGACAAGAGACCCAGTACTTC. Filled out from reference TRBV5-1 and TRBJ2-5, the complete variable domain reads KAGVTQTPRYLIKTRGQQVTLSCSPISGHRSVSWYQQTPGQGLQFLFEYFSETQRNKGNFPGRFSGRQFSNSRSEMNVSTLELGDSALYLCASSLNLGGQETQYFGPGTRLLVL.

This clonotype was detected many times. The chain couples TRBV7-9 to TRBJ2-5; D might be TRBD2 (5 bases). V lost 2 bases and J lost 4, with 8 bases in between. From germline, CDR1 is SEHNR and CDR2 FQNEAQ (reference sequence). The CDR3 totals 13 residues. The CDR3 sequence: CASSLTGGETQYF. The CDR3 DNA is TGTGCCAGCAGCTTAACTGGAGGAGAGACCCAGTACTTC.

This clonotype was found many times. The rearrangement joins TRBV20-1 to TRBJ2-3, with D tentatively TRBD2 (5 bases). Germline lookup yields CDR1 DFQATT and CDR2 SNEGSKA (reference sequence). This CDR3 comprises 15 residues. V was shortened by 5 bases and J by 4 bases, with 19 bases between the two germline ends. CDR3 residues: CSALEMSGSADTQYF. DNA for the CDR3: TGCAGTGCTCTTGAAATGAGTGGGAGTGCAGATACGCAGTATTTT.

This clonotype has a count of ten or more. V is TRBV18 and J is TRBJ2-7, with TRBD1 as a possible D gene (7 bases). The V end lost 0 bases, the J end lost 7 bases, and 10 bases lay between the germline ends. The CDR3 is made up of 13 amino acids. Germline values: CDR1 KGHSH, CDR2 LQKENI. DNA of the CDR3: TGTGCCAGCTCACCACCGACAGGGAGGGAGCAGTACTTC. It encodes CASSPPTGREQYF.

There are many counts of this clonotype. This chain joins TRBV7-3 and TRBJ1-1; possibly TRBD1 for D (5 bases). CDR3 length equals 13 residues. Trimming removed 5 bases from V and 7 bases from J, with 14 bases in between. From germline, CDR1 is SGHTA and CDR2 FQGTGA. CDR3 in amino acids: CASSVGREYEAFF. The CDR3 DNA follows: TGTGCCAGCAGCGTGGGACGAGAGTATGAAGCTTTCTTT.

Only a few counts were recorded for this clonotype. This chain joins TRBV5-1 and TRBJ2-7; D unresolved. CDR3 length equals 14 residues. The germline V gene has CDR1 SGHRS and CDR2 YFSETQ. Trimming stripped 4 bases from V and 3 bases from J, with 14 bases between. This CDR3 reads CASSPARINYEQYF. The CDR3 DNA reads TGCGCCAGCAGCCCGGCTAGGATCAACTACGAGCAGTACTTC. Full variable domain (missing parts from reference TRBV5-1 and TRBJ2-7): KAGVTQTPRYLIKTRGQQVTLSCSPISGHRSVSWYQQTPGQGLQFLFEYFSETQRNKGNFPGRFSGRQFSNSRSEMNVSTLELGDSALYLCASSPARINYEQYFGPGTRLTVT.